These 10 T cell receptor beta chains were sequenced from one sample in a study of OX40 agonist ivuxolimab in advanced cancers. The data were produced by immunoSEQ multiplex PCR, yet TCRdb's version contains in-frame clones alone and is incomplete. This table holds 66,000 or so clones, under 90% found once. The sequencing used CD4+ or CD8+ T cells sorted from blood, collected in a trial of the OX40 agonist ivuxolimab. The receptor set was obtained from an adult with an advanced solid tumor such as melanoma, head and neck, liver or kidney cancer.

This clone was counted many times. V and J are TRBV9 and TRBJ2-3, with 11 bases fitting TRBD2. Germline V lookup: CDR1 SGDLS, CDR2 YYNGEE. Trimming took 3 bases from V and 6 from J; bases not matched to a gene: 9. The CDR3 has 16 residues. This CDR3 reads CASSATTSGGGDTQYF. CDR3 nucleotides: TGTGCCAGCAGCGCCACCACTAGCGGGGGCGGGGATACGCAGTATTTT.

This rearrangement joins TRBV18 to TRBJ2-7; TRBD2 aligns across 7 bases. The CDR3 is 13 residues long. Germline CDR1 and CDR2: KGHSH and LQKENI. The ends lost 2 bases at V and 7 bases at J; junction bases unmatched: 5. In DNA form, the CDR3 reads TGTGCCAGCTCACCAGGGGAGGGGTATGAGCAGTACTTC. Translated, it gives CASSPGEGYEQYF.

This clone is a singleton in its sample. This chain links TRBV6-1 with TRBJ1-5, with 9 bases lining up with TRBD1. V dropped 5 bases and J dropped 4; count of bases not matched to a gene: 6. Germline V gives CDR1 MNHNS, CDR2 SASEGT. The CDR3 covers 15 residues. DNA for the CDR3: TGTGCCAGCAGTCTGACAGGGGGGCGGAATCAGCCCCAGCATTTT. Its protein product is CASSLTGGRNQPQHF.

J is TRBJ2-7 and V is TRBV6-5, with a weak D call TRBD1 (6 bases). The CDR3 is made up of 15 amino acids. Trimming left V 2 bases short and J 7 bases short, with 18 bases between. Per germline, CDR1 MNHEY and CDR2 SVGAGI. DNA for the CDR3: TGTGCCAGCAGTTACACCGCCAACAGGGTAAGGGAGCAGTACTTC. This translates into CASSYTANRVREQYF.

This clone has more than one count but fewer than ten. The rearrangement joins TRBV7-9 to TRBJ2-1, with D unresolved. The CDR3 is 14 residues long. V was shortened by 1 base and J by 8 bases, with 12 bases between the two germline ends. In germline, CDR1 is SEHNR, CDR2 FQNEAQ (reference sequence). DNA for the CDR3: TGTGCCAGCAGCTTAGGGGCCGTTCGGGATGAGCAGTTCTTC. Protein sequence: CASSLGAVRDEQFF.

The rearrangement uses TRBV12-5 and TRBJ2-3; D possibly matches TRBD1 or TRBD2 (5 bases each). This CDR3 is built from 16 residues. Germline-derived CDR1 and CDR2 are LGHNT and FRNRAP. The V gene lost 3 bases and the J gene lost 4 bases, with 17 bases spanning the gap. The DNA of the CDR3 is TGTGCTAGTGGTTTCGGCGCAGGGAGTACCGCAGATACGCAGTATTTT. Protein product: CASGFGAGSTADTQYF.

This clone was seen a single time. The J gene is TRBJ2-2, the V gene TRBV7-8; 7 bases agree with TRBD2. Germline assignment: CDR1 SGHVS and CDR2 FQNEAQ. The length of the CDR3 is 15 residues. Trimming took 2 bases from V and 1 from J; bases not matched to a gene: 1. The CDR3 loop is CASSLLAENTGELFF. DNA for the CDR3: TGTGCCAGCAGCTTACTAGCGGAGAACACCGGGGAGCTGTTTTTT.

This clone was counted a few times. V usage is TRBV30 and J usage is TRBJ1-3; a weak D match, TRBD1 (5 bases). Trimming took off 3 bases at V and 3 bases at J, with 9 bases between the two ends. This CDR3 is 13 amino acids long. The V gene's germline CDR1 is GTSNPN and CDR2 SVGIG (reference sequence). The CDR3 reads CAWRKGSGNTIYF. The CDR3 DNA reads as TGTGCCTGGAGGAAGGGGAGTGGAAACACCATATATTTT.

The J gene is TRBJ2-7, the V gene TRBV27, with a tentative D call TRBD2 (7 bases). Looked up from germline, CDR1 is MNHEY and CDR2 is SMNVEV (reference sequence). V lost 5 bases to trimming and J lost 1 base, with 15 bases between them. CDR3 length: 15 residues. The CDR3 region is CASSPLGGGSYEQYF. DNA of the CDR3: TGTGCCAGCAGTCCCTTGGGAGGGGGGTCCTACGAGCAGTACTTC.

V gene TRBV11-2 combines with J gene TRBJ2-5; D unresolved. The length of the CDR3 is 13 residues. Germline V lookup: CDR1 SGHAT, CDR2 FQNNGV. The ends were cut back, 5 bases at V and 1 base at J, with 8 bases in the middle. For the CDR3, the DNA is TGTGCCAGCAGCCGATACGGCCAAGAGACCCAGTACTTC. Its translation is CASSRYGQETQYF.